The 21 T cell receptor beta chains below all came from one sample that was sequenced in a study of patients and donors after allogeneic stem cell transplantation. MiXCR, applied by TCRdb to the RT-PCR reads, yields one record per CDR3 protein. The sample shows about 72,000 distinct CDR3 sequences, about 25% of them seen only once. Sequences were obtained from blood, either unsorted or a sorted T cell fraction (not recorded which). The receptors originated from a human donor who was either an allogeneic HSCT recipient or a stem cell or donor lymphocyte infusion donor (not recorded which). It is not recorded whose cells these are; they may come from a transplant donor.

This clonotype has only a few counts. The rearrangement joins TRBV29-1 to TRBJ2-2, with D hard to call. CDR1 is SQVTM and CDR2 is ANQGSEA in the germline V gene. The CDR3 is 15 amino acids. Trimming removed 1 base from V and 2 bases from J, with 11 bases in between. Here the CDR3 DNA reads TGCAGCGTTGAAGCCCCAGGAAAAAACACCGGGGAGCTGTTTTTT. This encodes CSVEAPGKNTGELFF.

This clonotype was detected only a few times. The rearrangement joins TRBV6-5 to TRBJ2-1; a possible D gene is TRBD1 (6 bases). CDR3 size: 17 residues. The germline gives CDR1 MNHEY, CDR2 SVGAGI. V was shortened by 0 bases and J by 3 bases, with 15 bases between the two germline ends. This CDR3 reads CASSYSMVGAVYNEQFF. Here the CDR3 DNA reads TGTGCCAGCAGTTACTCGATGGTGGGGGCGGTCTACAATGAGCAGTTCTTC.

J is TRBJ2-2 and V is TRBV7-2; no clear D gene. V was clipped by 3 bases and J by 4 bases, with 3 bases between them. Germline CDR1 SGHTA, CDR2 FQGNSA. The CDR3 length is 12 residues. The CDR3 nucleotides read TGTGCCAGCAGCTTCAGCACCGGGGAGCTGTTTTTT. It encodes CASSFSTGELFF.

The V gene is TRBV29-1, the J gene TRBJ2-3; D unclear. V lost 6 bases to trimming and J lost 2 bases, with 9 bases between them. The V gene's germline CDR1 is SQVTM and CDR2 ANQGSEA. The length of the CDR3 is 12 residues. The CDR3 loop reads CSVRAFTDTQYF. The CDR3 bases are TGCAGCGTAAGGGCCTTCACAGATACGCAGTATTTT.

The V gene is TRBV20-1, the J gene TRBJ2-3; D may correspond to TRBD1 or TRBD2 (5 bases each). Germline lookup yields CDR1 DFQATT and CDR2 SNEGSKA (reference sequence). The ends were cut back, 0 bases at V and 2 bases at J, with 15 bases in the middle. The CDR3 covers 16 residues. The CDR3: CSARDGTYQATDTQYF. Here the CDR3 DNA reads TGCAGTGCTAGAGATGGGACCTATCAGGCCACAGATACGCAGTATTTT.

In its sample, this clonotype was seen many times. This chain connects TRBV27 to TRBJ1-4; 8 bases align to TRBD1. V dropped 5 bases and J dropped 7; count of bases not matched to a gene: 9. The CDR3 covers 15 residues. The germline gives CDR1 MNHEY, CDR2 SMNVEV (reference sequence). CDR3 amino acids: CASSPWTGRIEKLFF. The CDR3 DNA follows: TGTGCCAGCAGTCCATGGACAGGGAGAATTGAAAAACTGTTTTTT.

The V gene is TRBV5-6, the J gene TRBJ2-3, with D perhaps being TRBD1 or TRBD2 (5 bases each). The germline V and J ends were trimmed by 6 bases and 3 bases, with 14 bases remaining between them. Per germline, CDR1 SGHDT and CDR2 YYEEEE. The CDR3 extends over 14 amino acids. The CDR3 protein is CASITGGWTDTQYF. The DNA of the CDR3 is TGTGCCAGCATCACAGGAGGATGGACAGATACGCAGTATTTT.

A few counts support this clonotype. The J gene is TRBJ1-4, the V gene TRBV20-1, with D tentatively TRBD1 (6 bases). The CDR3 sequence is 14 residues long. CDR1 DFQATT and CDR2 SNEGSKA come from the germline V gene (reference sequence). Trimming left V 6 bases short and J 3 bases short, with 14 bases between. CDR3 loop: CSALHRAANEKLFF. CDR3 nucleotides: TGCAGTGCCCTGCACAGGGCTGCTAATGAAAAACTGTTTTTT.

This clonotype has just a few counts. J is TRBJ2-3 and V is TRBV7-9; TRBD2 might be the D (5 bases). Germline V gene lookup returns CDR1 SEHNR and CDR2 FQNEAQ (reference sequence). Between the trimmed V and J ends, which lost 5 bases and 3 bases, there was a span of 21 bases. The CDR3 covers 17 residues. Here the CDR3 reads CASSPTITTTPTDTQYF. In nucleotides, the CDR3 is TGTGCCAGCAGCCCGACTATCACAACCACCCCGACAGATACGCAGTATTTT.

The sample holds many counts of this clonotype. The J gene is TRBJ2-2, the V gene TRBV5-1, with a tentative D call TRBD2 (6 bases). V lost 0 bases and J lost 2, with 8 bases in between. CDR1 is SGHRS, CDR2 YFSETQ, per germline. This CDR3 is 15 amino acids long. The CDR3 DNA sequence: TGCGCCAGCAGCTTGGGGGACTTTAACACCGGGGAGCTGTTTTTT. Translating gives CASSLGDFNTGELFF.

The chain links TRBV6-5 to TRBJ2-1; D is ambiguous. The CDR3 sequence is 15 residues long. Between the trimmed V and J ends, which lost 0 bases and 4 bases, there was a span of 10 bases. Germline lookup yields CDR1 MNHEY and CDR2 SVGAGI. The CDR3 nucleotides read TGTGCCAGCAGTTACTCTTTCCCGGGTTACAATGAGCAGTTCTTC. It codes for CASSYSFPGYNEQFF.

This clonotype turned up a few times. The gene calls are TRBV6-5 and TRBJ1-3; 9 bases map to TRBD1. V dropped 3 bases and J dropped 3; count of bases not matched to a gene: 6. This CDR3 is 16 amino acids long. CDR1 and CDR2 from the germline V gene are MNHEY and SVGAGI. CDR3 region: CASSYSGTGLGNTIYF. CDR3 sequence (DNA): TGTGCCAGCAGTTATTCCGGGACAGGGCTTGGAAACACCATATATTTT.

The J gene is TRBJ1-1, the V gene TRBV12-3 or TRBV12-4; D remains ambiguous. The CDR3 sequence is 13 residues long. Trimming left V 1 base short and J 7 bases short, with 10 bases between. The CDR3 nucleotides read TGTGCCAGCAGTTTAGGGCAAGAAGATGAAGCTTTCTTT. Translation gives CASSLGQEDEAFF.

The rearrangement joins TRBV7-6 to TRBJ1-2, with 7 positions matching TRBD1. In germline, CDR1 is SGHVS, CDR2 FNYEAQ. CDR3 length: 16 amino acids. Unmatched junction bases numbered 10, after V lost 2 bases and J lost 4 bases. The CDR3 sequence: CASSLSGQKPPYGYTF. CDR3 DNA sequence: TGTGCCAGCAGCTTATCGGGACAGAAACCTCCCTATGGCTACACCTTC.

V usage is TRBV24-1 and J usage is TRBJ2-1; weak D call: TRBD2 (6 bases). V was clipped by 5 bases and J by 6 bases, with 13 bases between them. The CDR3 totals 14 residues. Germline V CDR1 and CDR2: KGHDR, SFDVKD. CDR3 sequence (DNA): TGTGCCACCAGTGTTGGTCGGACTATCAATGAGCAGTTCTTC. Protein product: CATSVGRTINEQFF.

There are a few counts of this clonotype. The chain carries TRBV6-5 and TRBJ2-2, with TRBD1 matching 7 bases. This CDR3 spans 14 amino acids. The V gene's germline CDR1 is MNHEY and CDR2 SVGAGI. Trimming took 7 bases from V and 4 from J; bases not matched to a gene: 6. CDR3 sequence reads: CASTTGAGTGELFF. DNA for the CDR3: TGTGCCAGCACCACAGGGGCGGGCACCGGGGAGCTGTTTTTT.

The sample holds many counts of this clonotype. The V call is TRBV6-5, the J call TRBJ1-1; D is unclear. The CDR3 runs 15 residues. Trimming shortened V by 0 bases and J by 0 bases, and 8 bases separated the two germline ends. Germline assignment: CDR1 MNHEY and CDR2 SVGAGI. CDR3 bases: TGTGCCAGCAGTTACTCGATTACTTTGAACACTGAAGCTTTCTTT. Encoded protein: CASSYSITLNTEAFF.

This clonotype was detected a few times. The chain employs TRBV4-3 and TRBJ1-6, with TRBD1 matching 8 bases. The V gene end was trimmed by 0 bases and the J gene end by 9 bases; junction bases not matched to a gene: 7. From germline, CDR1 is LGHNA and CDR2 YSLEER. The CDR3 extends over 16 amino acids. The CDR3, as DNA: TGCGCCAGCAGCCAAGATGCGGGCAGGGGGCTTTCACCCCTCCACTTT. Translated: CASSQDAGRGLSPLHF.

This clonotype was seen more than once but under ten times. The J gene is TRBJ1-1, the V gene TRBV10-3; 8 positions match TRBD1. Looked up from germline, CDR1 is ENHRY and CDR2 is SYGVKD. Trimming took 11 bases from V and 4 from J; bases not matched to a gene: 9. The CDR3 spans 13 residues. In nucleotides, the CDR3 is TGTGCCGCCTCGACAGGGGAGGTCACTGAAGCTTTCTTT. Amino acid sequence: CAASTGEVTEAFF.

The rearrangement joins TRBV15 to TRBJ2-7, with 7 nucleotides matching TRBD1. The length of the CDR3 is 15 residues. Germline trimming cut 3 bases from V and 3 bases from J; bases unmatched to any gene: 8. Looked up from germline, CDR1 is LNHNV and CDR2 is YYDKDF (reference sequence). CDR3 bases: TGTGCCACCAGCAGCCTTTGGGACAGCTACTACGAGCAGTACTTC. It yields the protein CATSSLWDSYYEQYF.

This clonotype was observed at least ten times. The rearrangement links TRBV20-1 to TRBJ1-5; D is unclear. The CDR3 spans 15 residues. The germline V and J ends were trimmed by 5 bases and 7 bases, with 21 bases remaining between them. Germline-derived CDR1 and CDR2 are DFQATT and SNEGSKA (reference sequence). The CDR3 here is CSAGWGGPLGQPQHF. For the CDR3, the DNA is TGCAGTGCTGGATGGGGAGGACCCTTGGGACAGCCCCAGCATTTT.